A selection of T cell receptor beta chains follows, all from one sample in a study of beta chain features in type 1 diabetes. This table comes from immunoSEQ multiplex PCR, and its TCRdb copy is limited to in-frame clones, with some not included. The table lists under 900,000 clones, 17% of them singletons, with roughly 0.025% in the top ten. Sequenced input: naive CD4+ T cells from blood. The receptors derive from a woman aged 18-30 years in good health. CDR3s include the opening cysteine and the closing phenylalanine or tryptophan. Each record gives: CDR3 length, clone size, V gene, D gene, J gene, CDR3 protein, CDR3 DNA. The D gene is left open where the match is weak. Some rows have no size entry. The others give once, few or many, or a class for an expanded clone.

>12|few|TRBV13|.|TRBJ2-7
CASSATAVEQYF
TGTGCCAGCAGCGCGACAGCAGTCGAGCAGTACTTC
>15|few|TRBV5-1|.|TRBJ2-2
CASSPGGTNTGELFF
TGCGCCAGCAGCCCTGGGGGGACGAACACCGGGGAGCTGTTTTTT
>15|.|TRBV28|.|TRBJ1-5
CASMGGSTPSQPQHF
TGTGCCAGCATGGGGGGGTCAACCCCCAGTCAGCCCCAGCATTTT
>16|.|TRBV6-6|.|TRBJ2-1
CASSYLIPRGYNEQFF
TGTGCCAGCAGTTATCTTATCCCGAGGGGGTACAATGAGCAGTTCTTC
>17|few|TRBV2|TRBD2|TRBJ2-3
CASNPLAGGWKTDTQYF
TGTGCCAGCAACCCACTGGCGGGAGGGTGGAAAACAGATACGCAGTATTTT
>17|.|TRBV18|TRBD2|TRBJ2-1
CASSPLAGRSKVDEQFF
TGTGCCAGCTCACCCTTAGCGGGGAGGTCCAAGGTTGATGAGCAGTTCTTC
>14|.|TRBV10-3|TRBD2|TRBJ2-7
CASGQLAGEGGQYF
TGTGCCAGCGGACAACTAGCGGGAGAGGGGGGGCAGTACTTC
>18|.|TRBV14|TRBD2|TRBJ2-7
CASSQDRFSGSRSYEQYF
TGTGCCAGCAGCCAAGACCGTTTTAGCGGGAGTAGGTCCTACGAGCAGTACTTC
>12|many|TRBV14|TRBD2|TRBJ2-3
CASSLGGNAQYF
TGTGCCAGCTCGCTGGGGGGGAACGCGCAGTATTTT
>15|few|TRBV5-4|TRBD2|TRBJ2-1
CASSSGLASYNEQFF
TGTGCCAGCAGCTCCGGACTAGCGTCTTACAATGAGCAGTTCTTC
>12|few|TRBV11-1|.|TRBJ1-1
CASSPHQTEAFF
TGTGCCAGCAGCCCCCATCAGACTGAAGCTTTCTTT
>14|.|TRBV2|TRBD1|TRBJ2-1
CASSVGQGRYEQFF
TGTGCCAGCAGTGTGGGACAGGGGAGATATGAGCAGTTCTTC
>15|.|TRBV5-1|.|TRBJ2-7
CASSLEPTGTYEQYF
TGCGCCAGCAGCTTGGAACCCACAGGGACGTACGAGCAGTACTTC
>17|few|TRBV7-8|TRBD1|TRBJ1-5
CASSASTGRLGNQPQHF
TGTGCCAGCAGCGCATCGACAGGGAGATTGGGCAATCAGCCCCAGCATTTT
>12|.|TRBV19|.|TRBJ1-1
CASSRESTEAFF
TGTGCCAGTAGCCGGGAATCCACTGAAGCTTTCTTT
>13|.|TRBV5-1|.|TRBJ2-7
CASSADNTYEQYF
TGCGCCAGCAGCGCGGACAACACCTACGAGCAGTACTTC
>13|few|TRBV7-2|.|TRBJ1-2
CASSLGAGSGYTF
TGTGCCAGCAGTCTGGGGGCAGGGTCCGGCTACACCTTC
>15|once|TRBV6-5|TRBD1|TRBJ1-1
CASSYWGTANTEAFF
TGTGCCAGCAGTTACTGGGGGACAGCGAACACTGAAGCTTTCTTT
>18|.|TRBV7-2|.|TRBJ2-5
CASSLFGTSRPRQETQYF
TGTGCCAGCAGCTTATTCGGTACTAGCCGTCCTCGGCAAGAGACCCAGTACTTC
>16|.|TRBV25-1|.|TRBJ2-1
CASSELGFDRTAEQFF
TGTGCCAGCAGTGAACTAGGGTTTGACAGGACGGCTGAGCAGTTCTTC
>12|few|TRBV28|TRBD2|TRBJ2-5
CASMTGGETQYF
TGTGCCAGCATGACCGGGGGGGAGACCCAGTACTTC
>13|once|TRBV5-1|TRBD1|TRBJ1-1
CASSLAGQGLAAF
TGCGCCAGCAGCTTGGCGGGACAGGGTTTAGCTGCCTTT
>14|.|TRBV18|.|TRBJ1-1
CASSPGSPGTEAFF
TGTGCCAGCTCACCAGGGTCCCCGGGCACTGAAGCTTTCTTT
>16|few|TRBV11-1|TRBD1|TRBJ2-1
CASSFGTAKSYNEQFF
TGTGCCAGCAGCTTCGGGACAGCGAAGTCCTACAATGAGCAGTTCTTC
>10|.|TRBV20-1|.|TRBJ1-1
CSVYRTEAFF
TGCAGCGTCTACCGTACTGAAGCTTTCTTT
>13|few|TRBV6-6|.|TRBJ2-6
CASRDPGANVLTF
TGTGCCAGCAGGGACCCTGGGGCCAACGTCCTGACTTTC
>15|.|TRBV5-4|.|TRBJ1-2
CASSLERRDTYGYTF
TGCGCCAGCAGCTTGGAGAGGCGTGACACCTATGGCTACACCTTC
>13|few|TRBV28|.|TRBJ2-5
CASSKGQQETQYF
TGTGCCAGCAGTAAGGGACAACAAGAGACCCAGTACTTC
>13|few|TRBV5-1|.|TRBJ2-1
CASSLGGDNEQFF
TGCGCCAGCAGCTTGGGGGGAGACAATGAGCAGTTCTTC
>15|few|TRBV6-1|.|TRBJ2-2
CASSAQRINTGELFF
TGTGCCAGCAGTGCTCAGCGGATCAACACCGGGGAGCTGTTTTTT
>15|.|TRBV7-3|.|TRBJ2-2
CASSFSSGNTGELFF
TGTGCCAGCAGCTTTAGTAGCGGGAACACCGGGGAGCTGTTTTTT